This TCR beta chain was identified in a study of blood T cell repertoires in COVID-19. As for the study in general: Some COVID-19 samples were acute and others convalescent; all came from the United States, Italy and Spain. Sample material is recorded as cDNA or gDNA derived from T cells, B-cell-depleted T cells, or PBMCs.

Original processing notes: Amplification of reference gene primers provided the estimated nucleated cell counts. Sequencing was performed with immunoSEQ multiplex PCR; in TCRdb, only in-frame clones are kept and a portion is missing. From that table come the V and J calls and clone size; the DNA was used to work out D and trimming. The data show 180,000 or so clones, about 89% seen once. The specimen was peripheral blood. This sequence was found in a man aged 65 to 79 with acute or convalescent COVID-19.

The CDR3 region is CASSVDRGEQYF. CDR3 coding DNA: TGTGCCAGCAGCGTAGACCGGGGCGAGCAGTACTTC. The chain carries TRBV9 and TRBJ2-7; D may be TRBD2 (5 bases). This CDR3 spans 12 amino acids. CDR1 SGDLS and CDR2 YYNGEE come from the germline V gene. Trimming pared 0 bases from V and 6 bases from J, leaving 7 bases between.